This TCR beta chain was profiled in a study of OX40 agonist ivuxolimab in advanced cancers. About the full investigation: Ivuxolimab was an agonistic, fully human IgG2 monoclonal antibody directed against OX40 (CD134), a costimulatory receptor. Intravenous ivuxolimab was administered to patients every 2 weeks at six dose levels: 0.01, 0.1, 0.3, 1.5, 3 and 10 mg/kg. Of the approximately 54 patients in dose escalation, 19 had hepatocellular carcinoma, some 15 had melanoma, 9 had renal cell carcinoma and 9 had head and neck cancer. In the dose-escalation cohort, roughly four fifths of patients were male, and the mean age was roughly 60 years, with a range of about 23 to 85. Prior anti-PD-1, anti-PD-L1 or anti-CTLA-4 therapy was permitted, and approximately 40% of dose-escalation patients had received checkpoint inhibitors. Partial responses occurred in three dose-escalation patients, of whom one had hepatocellular carcinoma and two had cutaneous melanoma. The point of sequencing TCRbeta in the periphery was to test whether ivuxolimab changed TCR sequence diversity and drove clonal T-cell expansion. The paper reports the monotherapy dose-escalation portion (N of about 50 patients) of the phase I ivuxolimab trial. Overall results and qualifications from the work: The antigen specificity of the peripheral T cells that underwent clonal expansion was not determined. Low levels of normalized T-cell clonal expansion were also seen in some nonresponding patients. After ivuxolimab, more expanded clones were found on average in CD8+ T cells than in CD4+ T cells. In partial responders in the 0.1-3.0 mg/kg groups, normalized peripheral clonal expansion was found to be among the lowest, especially among CD8+ T cells. At doses from 0.1 to 3.0 mg/kg, clonal expansion was seen in both CD4+ and CD8+ blood T cells between baseline and week 6.

The CDR3 contains 15 residues, cysteine and phenylalanine counted. Of all the DNA, just the CDR3 is kept, 45 bases in frame from base 1. V and J lose 6 bases and 3 bases, and a span of 18 bases separates them. From a lookup of the germline V gene, CDR1 and CDR2 are SGHAT and FQNNGV. For sequencing of the TCRbeta CDR3 region, genomic DNA was extracted from the sorted cells. TCRbeta CDR3 regions were sequenced using the immunoSEQ Assay. TCRdb re-hosts the immuneACCESS table, in-frame sequences only. Its copies lack some clones; in the studies checked, an unresolved V gene accounts for under half of them, and the cause for the rest is not known. The sample includes around 63,000 clones, with approximately 90% observed a single time. The biggest ten clones account for about 1.2% of the sample. The trial excluded patients who had a history of autoimmune disease or were on systemic immunosuppression. In every dose cohort, peripheral blood was drawn for TCR sequencing at baseline, cycle 4 day 1, and cycle 7 day 1. Samples came from an open-label, multicenter, first-in-human phase I dose-escalation trial of ivuxolimab. Adults with locally advanced or metastatic melanoma, renal cell, hepatocellular, or head and neck squamous cell carcinoma were enrolled in the trial. Before TCR sequencing, CD4+ T cells and CD8+ T cells from peripheral blood were sorted into separate populations.

For this clone: The antigen this receptor binds is unknown. Per-base qualities were not stored, and no clone one base away is much larger.

The V and J genes are TRBV11-2 and TRBJ2-7; the D region possibly corresponds to TRBD1 (5 bases align). This sample comprised CD4+ or CD8+ T cells sorted from blood, obtained in a trial of the OX40 agonist ivuxolimab. The receptor was isolated from an adult with an advanced solid tumor such as melanoma, head and neck, liver or kidney cancer. The CDR3 sequence is CASRIGVGNLYEQYF. The DNA is as follows: TGTGCCAGCAGGATAGGGGTCGGAAACCTCTACGAGCAGTACTTC. When the CDR3 is completed using the reference TRBV11-2 and TRBJ2-7 genes on either side, the full variable domain is EAGVAQSPRYKIIEKRQSVAFWCNPISGHATLYWYQQILGQGPKLLIQFQNNGVVDDSQLPKDRFSAERLKGVDSTLKIQPAKLEDSAVYLCASRIGVGNLYEQYFGPGTRLTVT.